Listed below are T cell receptor beta chains from one sample, sequenced in a study of Ad26.COV2.S vaccination and SARS-CoV-2 variants. Data came from immunoSEQ multiplex PCR; TCRdb stores just in-frame clones and leaves some out. The sample lists fewer than 600,000 clones, roughly nine tenths occurring once. The sample consisted of peripheral blood, taken in a trial of Ad26.COV2.S vaccine versus placebo. These receptors were collected from a person aged 18-60 years who received the Ad26.COV2.S COVID-19 vaccine or a placebo. CDR3s leave out the opening cysteine and the closing phenylalanine or tryptophan.

J gene	V gene	CDR3 protein
TRBJ2-5	TRBV9	ASSVGGTERETQY
TRBJ1-1	TRBV29-1	SVGRTGLNTEAF
TRBJ1-3	TRBV29-1	SVRQGYRNTIY
TRBJ2-4	TRBV7-9	ASSWGGTSGGIAKNIQY
TRBJ1-2	TRBV5-7	ASSSDLGYGYT
TRBJ1-2	TRBV6-5	ASSYFGGFGYGYT
TRBJ1-1	TRBV15	ATSRTENTEAF
TRBJ2-7	TRBV28	ASSFPSYEQY
TRBJ2-7	TRBV29-1	SGGPSSYEQY
TRBJ2-5	TRBV3-1/TRBV3-2	ASSQRRDQETQY
TRBJ2-1	TRBV7-9	ASSPPGAPGNEQF
TRBJ1-3	TRBV19	ASSIDYFPDRGAGNTIY
TRBJ1-1	TRBV6-6	ASSTTEGLTEAF
TRBJ1-2	TRBV4-1	ASSQDPVSVNYGYT
TRBJ2-1	TRBV3-1/TRBV3-2	ASSHYGGEEQF
TRBJ1-6	TRBV15	ATSRDQNRNSPLH
TRBJ1-1	TRBV30	AWSVFQFSAF
TRBJ2-3	TRBV25-1	ASSGTGGPTDTQY
TRBJ2-7	TRBV19	ASSRTSDGYEQY
TRBJ1-2	TRBV12-5	ASGLQRQGLVLDGYT
TRBJ2-1	TRBV7-9	ASSTPRGEQF
TRBJ1-2	TRBV9	ATNRPGDHGYT
TRBJ1-1	TRBV2	ASSFDRRVAEAF
TRBJ2-3	TRBV5-1	ASSLGTGLGDTQY
TRBJ2-7	TRBV9	ASSEQGSSSYEQY
TRBJ2-3	TRBV25-1	ASMAGRTSTDTQY
TRBJ2-1	TRBV9	ASSGTLGYNEQF
TRBJ2-1	TRBV4-1	ASSQALAGVLFNEQF